Here is one TCR beta chain with its context. The antigen remains undetermined. The data were obtained in a study of cytomegalovirus exposure and HLA in healthy donors. The study, taken as a whole, reports: Among TCR sequences, most were rare, though some public TCRs appeared in many donors.

The CDR3 contains 11 residues. The germline CDR1 and CDR2 sequences are MNHEY and SMNVEV (reference sequence). Trimming took 8 bases from V and 13 from J, leaving 15 bases between them. Sequencing used immunoSEQ multiplex PCR; TCRdb keeps in-frame clones, though not all of them. This table holds under 300,000 clones, 85% to 90% found once. The sequenced sample was PBMCs. This clonotype originated in a woman between 18 and 29 years old in good health and CMV-seronegative. This chain uses TRBV27 with TRBJ1-5; D might be TRBD1 (5 bases). CDR3 loop: CASGRGREQHF. CDR3 nucleotides: TGTGCCAGCGGGAGGGGCAGGGAACAGCATTTT.